This T cell receptor beta chain was identified during a study of blood T cell repertoires in COVID-19. This clone occurred many times. Authors' analysis steps: Reference gene primer amplification in the assay estimated nucleated cell counts. Method: immunoSEQ multiplex PCR; TCRdb's copy keeps in-frame clones and lacks some. V, J and clone size derive from that table, while D and trimming were established from the DNA sequence. The data show some 160,000 clones, with roughly 80% seen just once and less than 4% held by the top ten. This CDR3 region has 14 residues. V lost 4 bases and J lost 6, with 15 bases in between. Per germline, CDR1 SGHRS and CDR2 YFSETQ. Adults between roughly 18 and 90 years of age took part from some 25 US areas. Membership in each cohort depended on participant-reported clinical history. Cohort 3 donors counted as recovered after two negative PCRs, clearance, or resolved symptoms.

The sample comprised PBMCs or T cells enriched from blood (not recorded which). The clonotype comes from a woman aged 60 to 75 who had recovered from COVID-19. The chain links TRBV5-1 to TRBJ2-3; TRBD1 might be the D (6 bases). The CDR3 DNA sequence: TGCGCCAGCAGCCGTGGGGGCCAGGTGGATACGCAGTATTTT. Translated, it gives CASSRGGQVDTQYF.